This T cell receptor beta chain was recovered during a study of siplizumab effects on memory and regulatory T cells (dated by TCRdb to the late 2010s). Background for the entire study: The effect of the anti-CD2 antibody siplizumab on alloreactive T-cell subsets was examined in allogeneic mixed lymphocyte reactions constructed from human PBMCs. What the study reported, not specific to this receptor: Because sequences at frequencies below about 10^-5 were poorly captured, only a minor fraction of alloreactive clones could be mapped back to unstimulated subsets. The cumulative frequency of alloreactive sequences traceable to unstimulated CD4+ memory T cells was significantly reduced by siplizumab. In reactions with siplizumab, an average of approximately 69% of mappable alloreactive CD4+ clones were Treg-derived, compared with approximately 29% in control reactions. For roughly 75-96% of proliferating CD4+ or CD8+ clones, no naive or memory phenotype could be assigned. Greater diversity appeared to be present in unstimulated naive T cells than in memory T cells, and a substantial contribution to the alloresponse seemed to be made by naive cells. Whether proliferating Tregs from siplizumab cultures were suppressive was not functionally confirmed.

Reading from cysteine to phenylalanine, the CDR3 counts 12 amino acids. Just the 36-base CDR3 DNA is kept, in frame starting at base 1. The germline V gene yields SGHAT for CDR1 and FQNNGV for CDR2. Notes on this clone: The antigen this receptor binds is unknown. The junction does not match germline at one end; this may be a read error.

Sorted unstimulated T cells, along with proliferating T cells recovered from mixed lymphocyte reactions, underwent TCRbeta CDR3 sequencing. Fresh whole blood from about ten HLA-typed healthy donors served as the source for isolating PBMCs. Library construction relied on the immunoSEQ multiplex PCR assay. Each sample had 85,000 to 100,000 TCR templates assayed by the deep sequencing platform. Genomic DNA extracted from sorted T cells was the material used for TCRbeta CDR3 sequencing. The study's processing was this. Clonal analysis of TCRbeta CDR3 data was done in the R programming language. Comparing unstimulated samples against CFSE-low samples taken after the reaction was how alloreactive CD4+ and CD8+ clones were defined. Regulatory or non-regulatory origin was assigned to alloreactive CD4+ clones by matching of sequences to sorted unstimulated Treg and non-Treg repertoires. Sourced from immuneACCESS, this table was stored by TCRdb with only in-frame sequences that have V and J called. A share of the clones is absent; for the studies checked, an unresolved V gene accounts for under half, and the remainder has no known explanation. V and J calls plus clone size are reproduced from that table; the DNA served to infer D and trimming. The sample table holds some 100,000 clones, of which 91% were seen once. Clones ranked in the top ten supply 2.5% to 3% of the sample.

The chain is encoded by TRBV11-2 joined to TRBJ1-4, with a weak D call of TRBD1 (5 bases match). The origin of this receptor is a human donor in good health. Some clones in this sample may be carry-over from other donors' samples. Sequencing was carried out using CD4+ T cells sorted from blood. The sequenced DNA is TGTGCCAGCAGCTTAGATTCGGGGGTCGGGGTTTTT. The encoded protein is CASSLDSGVGVF.